The 2 T cell receptor beta chains below were found in one sample sequenced in a study of response to subunit inactivated influenza vaccine. TCRdb reanalysed the RT-PCR reads using MiXCR and keeps one entry per CDR3 protein. The sample has fewer than 550,000 distinct CDR3 sequences, 25% seen once. This sample comprised CD4+ T cells sorted from PBMCs, obtained less than 6 days after vaccination. The receptors were sampled from a man aged 50-59 years who received an inactivated influenza vaccine.

The chain carries TRBV10-2 and TRBJ1-2; 8 nucleotides align to TRBD1. Germline lookup yields CDR1 WSHSY and CDR2 SAAADI. The junction had 4 bases not matched to a gene; V was cut back by 3 bases and J by 7 bases. The CDR3 is 13 residues long. The CDR3 DNA follows: TGCGCCAGCAGTGACGGCGACAGGGGTGGCTACACCTTC. Residues: CASSDGDRGGYTF.

In its sample, this clonotype was seen a few times. This chain connects TRBV7-2 to TRBJ2-5; D remains ambiguous. V gave up 2 bases and J gave up 6 bases, with 7 bases separating them. The CDR3 covers 12 residues. The V gene's germline CDR1 is SGHTA and CDR2 FQGNSA. Written as DNA, the CDR3 is TGTGCCAGCAGCTTAATCGTACAGACCCAGTACTTC. Translating gives CASSLIVQTQYF. The complete variable domain, with remaining parts taken from reference TRBV7-2 and TRBJ2-5, reads GAGVSQSPSNKVTEKGKDVELRCDPISGHTALYWYRQSLGQGLEFLIYFQGNSAPDKSGLPSDRFSAERTGGSVSTLTIQRTQQEDSAVYLCASSLIVQTQYFGPGTRLLVL.